A single sample is the source of the 2 T cell receptor beta chains below, sequenced in a study of cytomegalovirus exposure and HLA in healthy donors. The PCR contained 60 Vbeta and 13 Jbeta primers. Sequencing used immunoSEQ multiplex PCR; TCRdb keeps in-frame clones, though not all of them. Here the sample spans about 150,000 clones, approximately 85% being singletons. Specimen: PBMCs. The receptors come from a man aged 30-40 years in good health and CMV-seropositive.

This clone was recorded once. The chain is built from TRBV15 and TRBJ1-3, with a possible D match to TRBD1 (6 bases). The germline CDR1 and CDR2 sequences are LNHNV and YYDKDF (reference sequence). This CDR3 region has 16 residues. V was pared by 2 bases and J by 2 bases, with 13 bases between. This CDR3 reads CATSRTAGTTGNTIYF. CDR3 sequence (DNA): TGTGCCACCAGCAGAACTGCCGGGACAACTGGAAACACCATATATTTT.

The CDR3 is CASSLSLGTVYEQYF. The CDR3 region has the DNA TGTGCCAGCAGTTTATCGCTAGGGACAGTCTACGAGCAGTACTTC. The chain links TRBV27 to TRBJ2-7; 7 nucleotides agree with TRBD1. The CDR3 loop spans 15 amino acids. The V gene end was trimmed by 0 bases and the J gene end by 3 bases; junction bases not matched to a gene: 5. Germline loops: CDR1 MNHEY, CDR2 SMNVEV (reference sequence).